The 18 T cell receptor beta chains below come from one sample, sequenced in a study of blood T cell repertoires in COVID-19. Assay: immunoSEQ multiplex PCR; the TCRdb copy retains only in-frame clones and omits some. The table shows over 250,000 clones, with roughly 90% occurring only once. The source material was PBMCs or T cells enriched from blood (not recorded which). These TCRs come from a woman aged 18-35 years who had recovered from COVID-19.

The chain links TRBV28 to TRBJ2-7; 7 bases map to TRBD1. The CDR3 spans 16 residues. Germline V gene sequence: CDR1 MDHEN, CDR2 SYDVKM. The ends lost 4 bases at V and 6 bases at J; junction bases unmatched: 15. The chain's CDR3 is CASSSPGQSKTPEQYF. The CDR3, as DNA: TGTGCCAGCAGTTCGCCGGGACAGAGTAAGACCCCCGAGCAGTACTTC.

V and J are TRBV27 and TRBJ1-4; 8 bases are a match to TRBD1. CDR1 is MNHEY, CDR2 SMNVEV, per germline (reference sequence). The CDR3 runs 14 residues. The ends lost 6 bases at V and 10 bases at J; junction bases unmatched: 10. The CDR3 bases are TGTGCCAGCAGGGACCAGGGGGCGCCGGGAAAACTGTTTTTT. Translated, it gives CASRDQGAPGKLFF.

The chain carries TRBV30 and TRBJ2-1; perhaps TRBD1 as D (6 bases). The CDR3 has 15 residues. V lost 4 bases, J lost 3 bases, and 16 bases lay in between. The germline CDR1 and CDR2 sequences are GTSNPN and SVGIG (reference sequence). The CDR3 sequence is CAWTKNRVSYNEQFF. The CDR3 DNA reads as TGTGCCTGGACTAAAAACAGGGTAAGCTACAATGAGCAGTTCTTC.

V usage is TRBV6-5 and J usage is TRBJ2-1; tentatively, D is TRBD2 (5 bases). Trimming removed 6 bases at V and 8 bases at J, with 20 bases between. Germline CDR1 and CDR2: MNHEY and SVGAGI. The CDR3 has 15 amino acids. DNA of the CDR3: TGTGCCAGCAGGAGCGCTACCCTCGGGGTCGATGAGCAGTTCTTC. It encodes CASRSATLGVDEQFF.

The CDR3 coding sequence is TGTGCCAGCAGTTTATACGCCGGGAATGGCTACACCTTC. Encoded protein: CASSLYAGNGYTF. The chain is built from TRBV28 and TRBJ1-2; D remains unclear. CDR3 length: 13 residues. Trimming cost V 1 base and J 6 bases, with 9 bases left between them. The V gene's germline CDR1 is MDHEN and CDR2 SYDVKM.

The chain joins TRBV27 to TRBJ2-3; TRBD2 matches 11 bases. Per germline, CDR1 MNHEY and CDR2 SMNVEV (reference sequence). The ends lost 5 bases at V and 6 bases at J; junction bases unmatched: 19. The CDR3 spans 19 residues. CDR3 DNA: TGTGCCAGCAGTACGGGGGATAGACTAGCGGGGTTTGGGGGTGATACGCAGTATTTT. This gives the protein CASSTGDRLAGFGGDTQYF.

The rearrangement joins TRBV28 to TRBJ1-6; 8 bases line up with TRBD1. Germline assignment: CDR1 MDHEN and CDR2 SYDVKM. V shed 6 bases and J 0 bases; nucleotides not matched to a gene: 4. The CDR3 runs 16 residues. The DNA for the CDR3 is TGTGCCAGCAGCCCAACAGGGGGCTCCTATAATTCACCCCTCCACTTT. Residues: CASSPTGGSYNSPLHF.

The chain couples TRBV6-5 to TRBJ1-1, with unresolved D. V was shortened by 6 bases and J by 6 bases, with 11 bases between the two germline ends. The CDR3 totals 12 residues. The germline V gene encodes CDR1 MNHEY and CDR2 SVGAGI. CDR3 loop: CASSPSGSEAFF. The CDR3 DNA sequence: TGTGCCAGCAGCCCAAGCGGCTCTGAAGCTTTCTTT.

The J gene is TRBJ1-2, the V gene TRBV12-3 or TRBV12-4; 8 nucleotides line up with TRBD1. The CDR3 has 12 amino acids. The ends lost 6 bases at V and 5 bases at J; junction bases unmatched: 2. In DNA form, the CDR3 reads TGTGCCAGCAGCAGGGACAGGTATGGCTACACCTTC. It codes for CASSRDRYGYTF.

The V and J genes are TRBV7-3 and TRBJ1-2; TRBD1 aligns across 8 bases. The CDR3 sequence is 14 residues long. Per germline, CDR1 SGHTA and CDR2 FQGTGA. V shed 4 bases, J shed 8 bases, and the junction held 9 bases outside the gene matches. The CDR3 sequence is CASSYGQGSGGYTF. CDR3 DNA sequence: TGTGCCAGCAGCTACGGACAGGGTTCTGGCGGCTACACCTTC. The entire variable domain, with the rest obtained from reference TRBV7-3 and TRBJ1-2, is as follows: GAGVSQTPSNKVTEKGKYVELRCDPISGHTALYWYRQSLGQGPEFLIYFQGTGAADDSGLPNDRFFAVRPEGSVSTLKIQRTERGDSAVYLCASSYGQGSGGYTFGSGTRLTVV.

This sequence joins TRBV13 and TRBJ2-6, with D hard to call. The CDR3 spans 13 residues. Germline V gene lookup returns CDR1 PRHDT and CDR2 FYEKMQ (reference sequence). V lost 5 bases, J lost 2 bases, and 4 bases lay in between. The DNA for the CDR3 is TGTGCCAGCAGCCGTGCTGGGGCCAACGTCCTGACTTTC. Encoded protein: CASSRAGANVLTF.

This chain joins TRBV6-5 and TRBJ2-7; D possibly corresponds to TRBD2 (5 bases). V lost 7 bases, J lost 3 bases, and 16 bases lay in between. Germline assignment: CDR1 MNHEY and CDR2 SVGAGI. This CDR3 has 14 residues. CDR3 residues: CASTADPRGYEQYF. In DNA form, the CDR3 reads TGTGCCAGCACGGCGGACCCCCGGGGCTACGAGCAGTACTTC.

This clone turned up a few times. This sequence joins TRBV6-5 and TRBJ2-5; TRBD2 might be the D (6 bases). The CDR3 runs to 15 residues. The V end was cut by 6 bases, the J end by 6 bases, with 20 bases between. Germline values: CDR1 MNHEY, CDR2 SVGAGI. CDR3 nucleotides: TGTGCCAGCAGCCCCCTCGCCGGGAGTGGGAAGACCCAGTACTTC. Encoded protein: CASSPLAGSGKTQYF.

CDR3 amino acids: CASSYTGAGKNEKLFF. The CDR3 bases are TGTGCCAGCAGCTATACAGGGGCGGGCAAGAATGAAAAACTGTTTTTT. This chain links TRBV28 with TRBJ1-4, with TRBD1 matching over 7 bases. Germline V lookup: CDR1 MDHEN, CDR2 SYDVKM. The CDR3 sequence is 16 residues long. With 6 bases clipped from V and 5 bases from J, the junction kept 12 bases outside the gene matches. The whole variable domain, remainder taken from reference TRBV28 and TRBJ1-4, is DVKVTQSSRYLVKRTGEKVFLECVQDMDHENMFWYRQDPGLGLRLIYFSYDVKMKEKGDIPEGYSVSREKKERFSLILESASTNQTSMYLCASSYTGAGKNEKLFFGSGTQLSVL.

Here the CDR3 DNA reads TGTGCCAGCAGCTTAGGGGGGACAGCCACCGGGGAGCTGTTTTTT. This codes for CASSLGGTATGELFF. J is TRBJ2-2 and V is TRBV7-7; 7 nucleotides line up with TRBD1. This CDR3 has 15 amino acids. Looked up from germline, CDR1 is SSHAT and CDR2 is FNYEAQ (reference sequence). With 1 base clipped from V and 4 bases from J, the junction kept 3 bases outside the gene matches.

The J gene is TRBJ1-2, the V gene TRBV10-3; a weak D match, TRBD1 (6 bases). The CDR3 consists of 18 residues. Trimming took off 0 bases at V and 3 bases at J, with 20 bases between the two ends. Germline assignment: CDR1 ENHRY and CDR2 SYGVKD. CDR3: CAISESWDTPSMDYGYTF. The CDR3 DNA reads TGTGCCATCAGTGAGTCGTGGGACACGCCCTCTATGGACTATGGCTACACCTTC.

This chain connects TRBV28 to TRBJ2-1, with D possibly matching TRBD1 (6 bases). V was cut by 6 bases and J by 3 bases, with 15 bases left in between. The CDR3 covers 15 residues. Germline loops: CDR1 MDHEN, CDR2 SYDVKM. CDR3 residues: CASSSGTQVYNEQFF. In nucleotides, the CDR3 is TGTGCCAGCAGCTCCGGGACACAAGTCTACAATGAGCAGTTCTTC.

The genes are TRBV11-1 and TRBJ1-5; D not certain. The ends were cut back, 3 bases at V and 2 bases at J, with 8 bases in the middle. This CDR3 has 14 residues. Germline V gene sequence: CDR1 SGHAT, CDR2 FQDESV (reference sequence). The CDR3: CASSLNGGNQPQHF. The CDR3 coding sequence is TGTGCCAGCAGCTTGAACGGGGGCAATCAGCCCCAGCATTTT.